A selection of T cell receptor beta chains follows, all from one sample in a study of a mutant IDH1 vaccine in newly diagnosed glioma. Method: immunoSEQ multiplex PCR; TCRdb's copy keeps in-frame clones and lacks some. The data contain tens of thousands of clones, about 91% of them singletons. Sequencing was performed on PBMCs, taken from a glioma patient treated with radiotherapy, temozolomide or both. All receptors derive from a man between 50 and 59 years old with glioma. The CDR3 runs from the conserved cysteine through the conserved F or W. D genes are given only for firm matches. Some rows have no size entry. The others give once, few or many, or a class for an expanded clone.

J gene: TRBJ1-2
V gene: TRBV6-1
D gene: -
clone size: -
CDR3 protein: CASSEGYYGYTF
CDR3 DNA: TGTGCCAGCAGCGAGGGGTACTATGGCTACACCTTC

J gene: TRBJ1-1
V gene: TRBV9
D gene: -
clone size: once
CDR3 protein: CASSSHPLMRTAEAFF
CDR3 DNA: TGTGCCAGCAGCTCGCACCCACTGATGAGGACCGCTGAAGCTTTCTTT

J gene: TRBJ1-2
V gene: TRBV5-5
D gene: TRBD1
clone size: -
CDR3 protein: CASSPYSDRAYGYTF
CDR3 DNA: TGTGCCAGCAGCCCATACTCAGACAGGGCCTATGGCTACACCTTC

J gene: TRBJ2-4
V gene: TRBV7-2
D gene: -
clone size: -
CDR3 protein: CASSLGYDTSKNIQYF
CDR3 DNA: TGTGCCAGCAGCTTAGGCTATGACACTTCCAAAAACATTCAGTACTTC

J gene: TRBJ1-1
V gene: TRBV5-8
D gene: -
clone size: -
CDR3 protein: CASSLAGGPLTEAFF
CDR3 DNA: TGTGCCAGCAGCTTGGCGGGAGGGCCCCTCACTGAAGCTTTCTTT

J gene: TRBJ2-7
V gene: TRBV7-9
D gene: TRBD1
clone size: -
CDR3 protein: CASSPPTGGEAEQYF
CDR3 DNA: TGTGCCAGCAGCCCCCCGACAGGGGGCGAAGCCGAGCAGTACTTC

J gene: TRBJ1-1
V gene: TRBV19
D gene: -
clone size: -
CDR3 protein: CASSYGPPVGAPEAFF
CDR3 DNA: TGTGCCAGTAGCTATGGCCCCCCGGTGGGGGCGCCTGAAGCTTTCTTT

J gene: TRBJ1-1
V gene: TRBV4-2
D gene: -
clone size: -
CDR3 protein: CASSGPGTEAFF
CDR3 DNA: TGTGCCAGCAGCGGCCCAGGGACCGAAGCTTTCTTT

J gene: TRBJ1-1
V gene: TRBV19
D gene: -
clone size: -
CDR3 protein: CASSMEGTNTEAFF
CDR3 DNA: TGTGCCAGTAGTATGGAGGGGACGAACACTGAAGCTTTCTTT

J gene: TRBJ2-7
V gene: TRBV4-1
D gene: -
clone size: -
CDR3 protein: CASSQEGTVSYEQYF
CDR3 DNA: TGCGCCAGCAGCCAAGAGGGGACGGTCAGCTACGAGCAGTACTTC

J gene: TRBJ1-1
V gene: TRBV4-1
D gene: TRBD1
clone size: -
CDR3 protein: CASSQAGQGYTEAFF
CDR3 DNA: TGCGCCAGCAGCCAAGCCGGACAGGGGTACACTGAAGCTTTCTTT

J gene: TRBJ1-5
V gene: TRBV4-3
D gene: -
clone size: -
CDR3 protein: CASSQSMRGDQPQHF
CDR3 DNA: TGCGCCAGCAGCCAGAGCATGCGGGGGGATCAGCCCCAGCATTTT

J gene: TRBJ2-3
V gene: TRBV19
D gene: TRBD1
clone size: -
CDR3 protein: CASRKQGASTDTQYF
CDR3 DNA: TGTGCCAGTAGAAAACAGGGGGCGAGCACAGATACGCAGTATTTT

J gene: TRBJ2-7
V gene: TRBV7-2
D gene: TRBD1
clone size: -
CDR3 protein: CASSPGQGQEQYF
CDR3 DNA: TGTGCCAGCAGCCCGGGACAGGGGCAAGAGCAGTACTTC

J gene: TRBJ2-7
V gene: TRBV5-1
D gene: -
clone size: -
CDR3 protein: CASSLEINSYEQYF
CDR3 DNA: TGCGCCAGCAGCCTGGAGATTAACAGCTACGAGCAGTACTTC

J gene: TRBJ2-4
V gene: TRBV5-4
D gene: -
clone size: -
CDR3 protein: CASSLRSWGTGNIQYF
CDR3 DNA: TGTGCCAGCAGCTTGAGGTCTTGGGGAACGGGGAACATTCAGTACTTC

J gene: TRBJ1-2
V gene: TRBV4-3
D gene: -
clone size: -
CDR3 protein: CASSQETGTHPNYGYTF
CDR3 DNA: TGCGCCAGCAGCCAAGAAACAGGGACACACCCTAACTATGGCTACACCTTC

J gene: TRBJ1-2
V gene: TRBV7-9
D gene: -
clone size: -
CDR3 protein: CASSSDSRGGYTF
CDR3 DNA: TGTGCCAGCAGCTCGGACTCCCGAGGGGGCTACACCTTC

J gene: TRBJ2-3
V gene: TRBV27
D gene: -
clone size: -
CDR3 protein: CASSFEFRQDTQYF
CDR3 DNA: TGTGCCAGCAGTTTCGAGTTTCGGCAAGATACGCAGTATTTT

J gene: TRBJ1-6
V gene: TRBV7-2
D gene: TRBD1
clone size: few
CDR3 protein: CASSSQRTGHNSPLHF
CDR3 DNA: TGTGCCAGCAGCTCTCAACGGACAGGCCATAATTCACCCCTCCACTTT

J gene: TRBJ2-2
V gene: TRBV7-3
D gene: -
clone size: -
CDR3 protein: CASSPYGAAGPGELFF
CDR3 DNA: TGTGCCAGCAGCCCTTACGGGGCGGCGGGGCCCGGGGAGCTGTTTTTT

J gene: TRBJ2-1
V gene: TRBV7-9
D gene: -
clone size: -
CDR3 protein: CASSLVGGALNEQFF
CDR3 DNA: TGTGCCAGCAGCTTAGTTGGGGGGGCCCTCAATGAGCAGTTCTTC

J gene: TRBJ1-1
V gene: TRBV5-1
D gene: -
clone size: -
CDR3 protein: CASSLEGRANTEAFF
CDR3 DNA: TGCGCCAGCAGCTTGGAAGGGCGGGCGAACACTGAAGCTTTCTTT

J gene: TRBJ2-5
V gene: TRBV7-8
D gene: -
clone size: once
CDR3 protein: CASSLVIRGETQYF
CDR3 DNA: TGTGCCAGCAGCTTAGTGATCAGAGGAGAGACCCAGTACTTC

J gene: TRBJ2-3
V gene: TRBV10-2
D gene: -
clone size: -
CDR3 protein: CASRFLTSTDTQYF
CDR3 DNA: TGCGCCAGCAGATTCTTAACTAGCACAGATACGCAGTATTTT

J gene: TRBJ2-7
V gene: TRBV10-3
D gene: -
clone size: -
CDR3 protein: CAAGRWGYEQYF
CDR3 DNA: TGTGCCGCCGGGCGCTGGGGCTACGAGCAGTACTTC

J gene: TRBJ1-2
V gene: TRBV9
D gene: -
clone size: few
CDR3 protein: CASSNPAGPETTNYGYTF
CDR3 DNA: TGTGCCAGCAGTAATCCTGCGGGACCCGAAACGACCAACTATGGCTACACCTTC

J gene: TRBJ2-3
V gene: TRBV27
D gene: TRBD2
clone size: -
CDR3 protein: CASSFLTGKLAGADTQYF
CDR3 DNA: TGTGCCAGCAGTTTTTTAACGGGAAAACTAGCGGGAGCCGATACGCAGTATTTT

J gene: TRBJ1-3
V gene: TRBV5-1
D gene: -
clone size: -
CDR3 protein: CASSLGVSGNTIYF
CDR3 DNA: TGCGCCAGCAGCTTGGGAGTCTCTGGAAACACCATATATTTT

J gene: TRBJ1-2
V gene: TRBV29-1
D gene: -
clone size: -
CDR3 protein: CSVPGLYGYTF
CDR3 DNA: TGCAGCGTCCCCGGGTTATATGGCTACACCTTC

J gene: TRBJ1-4
V gene: TRBV14
D gene: -
clone size: -
CDR3 protein: CASSQCQGGEKLFF
CDR3 DNA: TGTGCCAGCAGCCAATGTCAGGGAGGCGAAAAACTGTTTTTT

J gene: TRBJ2-7
V gene: TRBV20-1
D gene: -
clone size: -
CDR3 protein: CSASESYEQYF
CDR3 DNA: TGCAGTGCTTCTGAGAGCTACGAGCAGTACTTC

J gene: TRBJ2-7
V gene: TRBV5-8
D gene: -
clone size: -
CDR3 protein: CASSTTYEQYF
CDR3 DNA: TGTGCCAGCAGCACCACCTACGAGCAGTACTTC

J gene: TRBJ2-7
V gene: TRBV5-4
D gene: -
clone size: -
CDR3 protein: CASSLWGLREQYF
CDR3 DNA: TGTGCCAGCAGCTTGTGGGGCTTACGGGAGCAGTACTTC

J gene: TRBJ2-5
V gene: TRBV6-1
D gene: TRBD2
clone size: few
CDR3 protein: CATTPLAGQQETQYF
CDR3 DNA: TGTGCCACCACGCCCCTAGCGGGACAACAAGAGACCCAGTACTTC

J gene: TRBJ2-2
V gene: TRBV5-1
D gene: -
clone size: -
CDR3 protein: CASSQDGVGELFF
CDR3 DNA: TGCGCCAGCAGCCAGGACGGGGTCGGGGAGCTGTTTTTT

J gene: TRBJ2-2
V gene: TRBV11-3
D gene: TRBD1
clone size: -
CDR3 protein: CASSSGQGHAGELFF
CDR3 DNA: TGTGCCAGCAGCTCGGGACAGGGTCATGCCGGGGAGCTGTTTTTT

J gene: TRBJ1-5
V gene: TRBV29-1
D gene: -
clone size: -
CDR3 protein: CSASQGAGQPQHF
CDR3 DNA: TGCAGCGCCTCACAGGGAGCAGGACAGCCCCAGCATTTT

J gene: TRBJ2-1
V gene: TRBV19
D gene: TRBD2
clone size: -
CDR3 protein: CASSIRLAGSYNEQFF
CDR3 DNA: TGTGCCAGTAGTATAAGGCTAGCGGGGTCCTACAATGAGCAGTTCTTC

J gene: TRBJ2-3
V gene: TRBV5-1
D gene: TRBD2
clone size: -
CDR3 protein: CASSLLPGLAQDTQYF
CDR3 DNA: TGCGCCAGCAGCCTTCTGCCGGGACTAGCACAGGATACGCAGTATTTT

J gene: TRBJ2-3
V gene: TRBV29-1
D gene: TRBD2
clone size: once
CDR3 protein: CSVLGLAGGGGTDTQYF
CDR3 DNA: TGCAGCGTGTTAGGACTAGCGGGAGGAGGTGGCACAGATACGCAGTATTTT

J gene: TRBJ1-2
V gene: TRBV28
D gene: -
clone size: once
CDR3 protein: CASSLFQGGYTF
CDR3 DNA: TGTGCCAGCAGTTTATTCCAAGGTGGCTACACCTTC

J gene: TRBJ1-3
V gene: TRBV7-9
D gene: -
clone size: -
CDR3 protein: CASSFNRGQPQSSGNTIYF
CDR3 DNA: TGTGCCAGCAGCTTCAACCGAGGACAGCCTCAGAGTTCTGGAAACACCATATATTTT

J gene: TRBJ1-1
V gene: TRBV7-9
D gene: TRBD1
clone size: -
CDR3 protein: CASSEGRGITEAFF
CDR3 DNA: TGTGCCAGCAGCGAGGGCAGGGGGATCACTGAAGCTTTCTTT

J gene: TRBJ1-4
V gene: TRBV30
D gene: -
clone size: -
CDR3 protein: CAWSRARGANEKLFF
CDR3 DNA: TGTGCCTGGAGTAGGGCGAGGGGAGCTAATGAAAAACTGTTTTTT

J gene: TRBJ2-6
V gene: TRBV5-5
D gene: -
clone size: once
CDR3 protein: CASSPSPFEGRSGANVLTF
CDR3 DNA: TGTGCCAGCAGCCCATCGCCTTTCGAGGGGCGCTCTGGGGCCAACGTCCTGACTTTC

J gene: TRBJ1-3
V gene: TRBV9
D gene: -
clone size: -
CDR3 protein: CASSVGPSGGNTIYF
CDR3 DNA: TGTGCCAGCAGCGTAGGGCCATCCGGGGGAAACACCATATATTTT

J gene: TRBJ1-4
V gene: TRBV11-2
D gene: -
clone size: -
CDR3 protein: CASSLGAVNEKLFF
CDR3 DNA: TGTGCCAGCAGCTTAGGGGCGGTTAATGAAAAACTGTTTTTT

J gene: TRBJ2-2
V gene: TRBV4-3
D gene: TRBD1
clone size: -
CDR3 protein: CASSQDIPWTGNTGELFF
CDR3 DNA: TGCGCCAGCAGCCAAGATATCCCCTGGACAGGGAACACCGGGGAGCTGTTTTTT

J gene: TRBJ1-4
V gene: TRBV2
D gene: -
clone size: -
CDR3 protein: CASRSSSYEKLFF
CDR3 DNA: TGTGCCAGCAGAAGCAGTTCCTATGAAAAACTGTTTTTT

J gene: TRBJ1-5
V gene: TRBV18
D gene: TRBD1
clone size: once
CDR3 protein: CASSPGQATNQPQHF
CDR3 DNA: TGTGCCAGCTCACCTGGACAGGCCACCAATCAGCCCCAGCATTTT

J gene: TRBJ2-7
V gene: TRBV29-1
D gene: -
clone size: -
CDR3 protein: CSVDQGSYEQYF
CDR3 DNA: TGCAGCGTTGACCAGGGCTCCTACGAGCAGTACTTC

J gene: TRBJ1-2
V gene: TRBV4-1
D gene: -
clone size: few
CDR3 protein: CASSQMTGRLRQVSGYTF
CDR3 DNA: TGCGCCAGCAGCCAGATGACAGGTAGACTTAGGCAAGTTAGTGGCTACACCTTC

J gene: TRBJ1-2
V gene: TRBV6-6
D gene: -
clone size: -
CDR3 protein: CASSSGQFYGYTF
CDR3 DNA: TGTGCCAGCAGCTCAGGACAGTTCTATGGCTACACCTTC

J gene: TRBJ2-3
V gene: TRBV6-6
D gene: -
clone size: -
CDR3 protein: CASSLTDTQYF
CDR3 DNA: TGTGCCAGCAGCCTAACAGATACGCAGTATTTT

J gene: TRBJ2-1
V gene: TRBV11-2
D gene: TRBD2
clone size: -
CDR3 protein: CASSPRSGLAGGYNEQFF
CDR3 DNA: TGTGCCAGCAGCCCCCGCTCAGGACTAGCGGGAGGGTACAATGAGCAGTTCTTC